The 3 T cell receptor beta chains reported below all come from one sample, sequenced in a study of blood T cell repertoires in COVID-19. The method was immunoSEQ multiplex PCR; TCRdb's version includes in-frame clones alone and lacks a portion of them. The sample shows some 97,000 clones, 80% of them seen only once. Sequencing input: peripheral blood. The receptors were gathered from a man aged 65 to 85 with active or convalescent COVID-19.

V is TRBV5-1 and J is TRBJ1-6, with a weak D call TRBD1 (6 bases). The CDR3 has 14 residues. CDR1 is SGHRS and CDR2 is YFSETQ in the germline V gene. Trimming left V 0 bases short and J 14 bases short, with 15 bases between. CDR3 in amino acids: CASSLETGLAALHF. DNA for the CDR3: TGCGCCAGCAGCTTGGAGACAGGACTTGCAGCCCTCCACTTT.

CDR3 sequence: CASSFRQVNTEAFF. The CDR3 nucleotides are TGTGCCAGCAGTTTTCGACAGGTGAACACTGAAGCTTTCTTT. This chain joins TRBV28 and TRBJ1-1; TRBD1 is a possible D gene (6 bases). The CDR3 runs to 14 residues. Germline V gene data show CDR1 as MDHEN and CDR2 as SYDVKM. Trimming pared 3 bases from V and 0 bases from J, leaving 8 bases between.

This clone was seen more than once but under ten times. The CDR3 DNA sequence: TGTGCCAGCAGCGTAGCTGCCACCGACTCAGAGTTCTTC. Its translation: CASSVAATDSEFF. The rearrangement uses TRBV9 and TRBJ2-1; D not resolved. CDR3 size: 13 residues. The germline V gene encodes CDR1 SGDLS and CDR2 YYNGEE. Trimming cost V 0 bases and J 14 bases, with 15 bases left between them.